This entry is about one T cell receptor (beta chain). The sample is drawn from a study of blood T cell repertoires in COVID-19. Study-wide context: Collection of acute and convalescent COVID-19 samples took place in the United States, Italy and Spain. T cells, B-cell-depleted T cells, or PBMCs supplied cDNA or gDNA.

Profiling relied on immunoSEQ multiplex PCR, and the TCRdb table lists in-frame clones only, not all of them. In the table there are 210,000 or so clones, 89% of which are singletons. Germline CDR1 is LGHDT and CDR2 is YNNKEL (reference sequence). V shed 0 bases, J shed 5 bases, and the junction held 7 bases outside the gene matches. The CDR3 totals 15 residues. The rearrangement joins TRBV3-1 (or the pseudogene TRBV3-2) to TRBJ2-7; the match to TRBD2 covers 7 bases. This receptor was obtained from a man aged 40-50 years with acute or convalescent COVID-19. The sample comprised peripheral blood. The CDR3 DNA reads TGTGCCAGCAGCCAAGATCGAGCGGGGAGCCACGAGCAGTACTTC. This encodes CASSQDRAGSHEQYF.